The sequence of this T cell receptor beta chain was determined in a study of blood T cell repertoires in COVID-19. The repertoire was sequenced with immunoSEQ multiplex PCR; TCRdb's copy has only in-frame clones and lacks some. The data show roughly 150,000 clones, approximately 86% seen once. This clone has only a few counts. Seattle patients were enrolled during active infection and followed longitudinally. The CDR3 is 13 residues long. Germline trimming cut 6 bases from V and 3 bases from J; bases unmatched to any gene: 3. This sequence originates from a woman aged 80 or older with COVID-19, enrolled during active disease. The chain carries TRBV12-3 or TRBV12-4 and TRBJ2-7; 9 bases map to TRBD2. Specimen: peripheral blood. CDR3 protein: CASSISGGYEQYF. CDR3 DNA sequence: TGTGCCAGCAGCATTAGCGGGGGCTACGAGCAGTACTTC.